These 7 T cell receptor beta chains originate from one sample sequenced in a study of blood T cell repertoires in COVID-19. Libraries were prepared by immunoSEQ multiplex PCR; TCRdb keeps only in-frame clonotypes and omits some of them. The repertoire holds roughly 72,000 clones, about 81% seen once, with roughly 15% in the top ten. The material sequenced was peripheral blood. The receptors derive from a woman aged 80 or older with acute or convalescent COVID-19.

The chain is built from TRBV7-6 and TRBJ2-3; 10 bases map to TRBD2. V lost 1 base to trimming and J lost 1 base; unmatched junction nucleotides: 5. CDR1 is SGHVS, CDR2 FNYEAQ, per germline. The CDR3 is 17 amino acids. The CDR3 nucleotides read TGTGCCAGCAGCTTAGAAGCTAGCGGGAGAGGCACAGATACGCAGTATTTT. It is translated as CASSLEASGRGTDTQYF.

CDR3 DNA sequence: TGTGCCATCAGTGAGTTCCTGTACAATGAGCAGTTCTTC. Its translation is CAISEFLYNEQFF. The chain employs TRBV10-3 and TRBJ2-1; no clear D gene. Germline V gene sequence: CDR1 ENHRY, CDR2 SYGVKD. Deletions cut 1 base from V and 4 bases from J, with 5 bases between. The length of the CDR3 is 13 residues.

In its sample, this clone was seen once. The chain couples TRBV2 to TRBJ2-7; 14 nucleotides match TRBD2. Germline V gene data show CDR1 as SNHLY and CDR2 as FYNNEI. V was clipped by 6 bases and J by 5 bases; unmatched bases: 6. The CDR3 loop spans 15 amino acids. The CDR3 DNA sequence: TGTGCCAGCAGGCGGACTAGCGGGAGGTACCACGAGCAGTACTTC. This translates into CASRRTSGRYHEQYF.

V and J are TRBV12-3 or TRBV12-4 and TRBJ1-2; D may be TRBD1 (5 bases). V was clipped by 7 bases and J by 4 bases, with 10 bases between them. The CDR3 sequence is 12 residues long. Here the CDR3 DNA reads TGTGCCAGCATTACAGGTGCCTATGGCTACACCTTC. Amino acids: CASITGAYGYTF.

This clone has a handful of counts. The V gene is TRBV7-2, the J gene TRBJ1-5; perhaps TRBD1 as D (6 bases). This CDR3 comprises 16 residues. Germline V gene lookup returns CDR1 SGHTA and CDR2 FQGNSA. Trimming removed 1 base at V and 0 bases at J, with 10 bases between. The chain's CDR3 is CASSLDNRVSNQPQHF. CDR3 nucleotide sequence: TGTGCCAGCAGCTTAGATAACAGGGTTAGCAATCAGCCCCAGCATTTT.

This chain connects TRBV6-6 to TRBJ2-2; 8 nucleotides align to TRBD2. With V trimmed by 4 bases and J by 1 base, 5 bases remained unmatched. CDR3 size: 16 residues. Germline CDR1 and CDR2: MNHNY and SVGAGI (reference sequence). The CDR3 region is CASSSLAGKNTGELFF. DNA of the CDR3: TGTGCCAGCAGTTCATTAGCGGGAAAGAACACCGGGGAGCTGTTTTTT.

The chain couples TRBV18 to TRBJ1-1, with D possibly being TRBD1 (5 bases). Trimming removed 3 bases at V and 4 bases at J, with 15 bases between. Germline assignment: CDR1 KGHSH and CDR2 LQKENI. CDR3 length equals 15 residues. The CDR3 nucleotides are TGTGCCAGCTCACCGAGGCGGGGCAGAACCACTGAAGCTTTCTTT. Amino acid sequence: CASSPRRGRTTEAFF. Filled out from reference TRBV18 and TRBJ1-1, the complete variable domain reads NAGVMQNPRHLVRRRGQEARLRCSPMKGHSHVYWYRQLPEEGLKFMVYLQKENIIDESGMPKERFSAEFPKEGPSILRIQQVVRGDSAAYFCASSPRRGRTTEAFFGQGTRLTVV.